This T cell receptor (beta chain) derives from a study of blood T cell repertoires in COVID-19. For the study at large: Material from acute and convalescent COVID-19 was sourced from the United States, Italy and Spain. In each case, the material was cDNA or gDNA derived from T cells, B-cell-depleted T cells, or PBMCs.

The authors' processing: Amplification of reference gene primers provided the estimated nucleated cell counts. Generated by immunoSEQ multiplex PCR, the TCRdb table keeps only in-frame clones and is missing some. That table is the source of V, J and clone size, and D and trimming were worked out from the DNA. Counted here are roughly 280,000 clones, 89% occurring once; the ten biggest clones make up approximately 2.2%. The TCR was taken from a man aged 50 to 60 with acute or convalescent COVID-19. Sequencing was carried out using peripheral blood.

CDR3 sequence reads: CASSGRDRGLVSNQPQHF. The CDR3 DNA sequence: TGTGCCAGCAGTGGCCGGGACAGGGGGCTGGTGAGCAATCAGCCCCAGCATTTT. V is TRBV6-1 and J is TRBJ1-5; TRBD1 matches 12 bases. There are 18 residues in the CDR3. V was pared by 4 bases and J by 1 base, with 8 bases of the junction left unmatched. CDR1 and CDR2 (germline): MNHNS, SASEGT.